The sequence of this TCR beta chain was determined in a study of cytomegalovirus exposure and HLA in healthy donors. Turning to the study itself: The study placed 80% to 85% of its approximately 400 genotyped donors in the Caucasian-associated ancestry cluster.

The donors, nominally healthy at sampling, likely had unrecorded immune exposures. Overall study findings and caveats: A later analysis showed that HLA-associated TCR beta chains had undergone more clonal expansion than equally common others. The sole available immune exposure information was CMV serostatus.

About this clone itself: The antigen is undetermined.

Trimming stripped 0 bases from V and 2 bases from J, with 11 bases between. CDR3 length: 16 residues. The germline gives CDR1 LGHNA, CDR2 YNFKEQ. PCR amplification relied on 60 Vbeta primers (plus 13 Jbeta primers). Method: immunoSEQ multiplex PCR; TCRdb's copy keeps in-frame clones and lacks some. The table has 150,000 to 200,000 clones, more than 70% seen once. The receptor was derived from a man between 25 and 39 years old in good health and CMV-seronegative. Sequencing input: PBMCs. The chain has TRBV4-2 and TRBJ1-5; a weak D match, TRBD1 (6 bases). For the CDR3, the DNA is TGTGCCAGCAGCCAAGAAGGTCCAGGGGGCAATCAGCCCCAGCATTTT. Translating it yields CASSQEGPGGNQPQHF.